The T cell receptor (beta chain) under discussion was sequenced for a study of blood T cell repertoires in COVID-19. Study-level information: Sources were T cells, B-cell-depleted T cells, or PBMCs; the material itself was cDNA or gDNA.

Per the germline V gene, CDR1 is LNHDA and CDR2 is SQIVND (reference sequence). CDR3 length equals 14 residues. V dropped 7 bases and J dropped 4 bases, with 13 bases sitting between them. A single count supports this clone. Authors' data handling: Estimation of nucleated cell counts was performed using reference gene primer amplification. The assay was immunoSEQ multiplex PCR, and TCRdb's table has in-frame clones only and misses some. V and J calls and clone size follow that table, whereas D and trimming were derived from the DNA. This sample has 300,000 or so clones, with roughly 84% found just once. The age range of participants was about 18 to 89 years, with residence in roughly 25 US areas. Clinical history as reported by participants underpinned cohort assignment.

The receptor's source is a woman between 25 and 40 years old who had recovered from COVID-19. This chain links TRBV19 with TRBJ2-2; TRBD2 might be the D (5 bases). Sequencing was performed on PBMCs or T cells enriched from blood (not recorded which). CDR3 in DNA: TGTGCCAGTAACTCGAGGGCTGGCACCGGGGAGCTGTTTTTT. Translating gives CASNSRAGTGELFF.